This entry lists 23 T cell receptor gamma chains sequenced from one sample in a study of γδ T cells in repeated Plasmodium falciparum infection. Bulk repertoires came from Vgamma9/Vdelta2+ or Vdelta2-negative gammadelta T cells flow-sorted from PBMC. TCRdb reanalyzed the multiplex PCR reads using CATT. Of some 30,000 gamma-chain clones in the sample, roughly 1.4% were seen once. The sample consisted of gamma-delta T cells from blood. Receptors were obtained from a pool of human donors (malaria-infected and uninfected, not separated).

This clone was recorded at least ten times. The rearrangement joins TRGV4 to TRGJ1 or TRGJ2. The J gene, absent from TCRdb, was called here by matching the DNA to germline. J was trimmed by 2 bases and V by 0 bases; bases with no gene match: 7. This CDR3 comprises 15 residues. Germline V gene data show CDR1 as EGSTGY and CDR2 as YDSYTSSV. CDR3 DNA sequence: TGTGCCACCTGGGATGGGCCTAGGGATTATTATAAGAAACTCTTT. This sequence encodes CATWDGPRDYYKKLF.

This clone was seen at least ten times. This DNA's translation and the protein TCRdb lists, from a much larger clone, do not match at residue 12, likely due to a read error; the protein shown is translated from the DNA. This chain connects TRGV9 to TRGJP. Germline lookup yields CDR1 GITISATS and CDR2 ISYDGTV (reference sequence). The CDR3 is made up of 15 amino acids. Here the CDR3 DNA reads TGTGCCTTGTGGGAGCAAGAGTTGGGCAAAAAAGTCAAGGTATTT. This translates into CALWEQELGKKVKVF.

At least ten counts were recorded for this clone. This may stem from a read error, because a much larger clone lies one nucleotide away. The CDR3 DNA reads as TGTGCCACCTGGGATAGCCCGAATTATTATAAGAAACTCTTT. This translates into CATWDSPNYYKKLF. The rearrangement joins TRGV8 to TRGJ1 or TRGJ2. Germline values: CDR1 VENAVY, CDR2 YDSYNSRV. V trimming: 1 base; J trimming: 0 bases; junction bases outside the gene matches: 3. CDR3 length equals 14 residues.

This clone was seen many times. The protein held in TCRdb is that of a much larger clone and does not match this DNA's translation at residue 5, likely because of a read error; the protein shown is translated from the DNA. This chain uses TRGV9 with TRGJ1 or TRGJ2. The germline V gene encodes CDR1 GITISATS and CDR2 ISYDGTV (reference sequence). This CDR3 is built from 14 residues. CDR3 in DNA: TGTGCCTTGTGGGGGGTGCAAAGGGGTTATAAGAAACTCTTT. Amino acid sequence: CALWGVQRGYKKLF.

This clone was recorded many times. Translating this DNA gives a protein that differs at residue 16 from the TCRdb one, which belongs to a much larger clone; a read error is likely, and the protein shown is this translation. The rearrangement uses TRGV9 and TRGJ1 or TRGJ2. This CDR3 has 19 residues. Germline V gene sequence: CDR1 GITISATS, CDR2 ISYDGTV (reference sequence). CDR3 sequence: CALWEVHAYYLQNYYRKLF. CDR3 sequence (DNA): TGTGCCTTGTGGGAGGTGCACGCCTACTACTTGCAGAATTATTATAGGAAACTCTTT.

This clone was seen repeatedly, ten times or more. The genes are TRGV3 and TRGJP1. CDR1 VTNTFY and CDR2 YDVSTARD come from the germline V gene (reference sequence). The CDR3 contains 14 residues. With V trimmed by 2 bases and J by 6 bases, 6 bases remained unmatched. The CDR3 loop reads CATWDTTSGWFKIF. The CDR3 nucleotides read TGTGCCACCTGGGACACCACCTCTGGTTGGTTCAAGATATTT.

This clone was counted ten times or more. At the DNA level, this CDR3 is encoded by other sequences in the same sample as well. The gene calls are TRGV4 and TRGJ1 or TRGJ2. This CDR3 comprises 15 residues. V dropped 0 bases and J dropped 2; count of bases not matched to a gene: 7. CDR1 EGSTGY and CDR2 YDSYTSSV come from the germline V gene. This CDR3 reads CATWDGPPYYYKKLF. The CDR3 region has the DNA TGTGCCACCTGGGATGGGCCTCCATATTATTATAAGAAACTCTTT.

This clone has only a few counts. A read error may be the cause here, since a much bigger clone is one base away. This chain uses TRGV8 with TRGJ1 or TRGJ2. The J gene is absent in TCRdb and was assigned here via DNA matching to germline. CDR3 length equals 14 residues. Germline V gene data show CDR1 as VENAVY and CDR2 as YDSYNSRV. In DNA, the CDR3 is TGTGCCACCTGGGATCTGAGTGGGTATTATAGGAAACTCTTT. Its protein product is CATWDLSGYYRKLF.

This clone has a handful of counts. The protein in TCRdb stems from a much larger clone and differs at residue 4 from this DNA's translation, likely a read error; here the protein is translated from the DNA. In DNA form, the CDR3 reads TGTGCCACCCGGGACAGAATTAAGAAACTCTTT. Translation gives CATRDRIKKLF. The chain employs TRGV5 and TRGJ1 or TRGJ2. Assignment of the J gene here rests on matching the DNA to germline, because TCRdb gives none. From germline, CDR1 is VINAFY and CDR2 YDVSNSKD. This CDR3 has 11 residues.

In this sample, this clone turned up a few times. TCRdb has a much larger clone's protein, which differs at residue 7 from the translation of this DNA, likely because of a read error; what is shown is the protein translated from the DNA. This sequence joins TRGV8 and TRGJP1. TCRdb does not report a J gene; here it was assigned by matching the DNA to germline references. Germline loops: CDR1 VENAVY, CDR2 YDSYNSRV. The J segment lost 4 bases and the V segment lost 5 bases, leaving 7 bases of the junction unmatched. CDR3 length equals 14 residues. CDR3 bases: TGTGCCACCTGGGCCGATATCACTGGTTGGTTCAAGATATTT. Translating gives CATWADITGWFKIF.

This clone was counted only a few times. The TCRdb protein comes from a much larger clone and disagrees with this DNA's translation at residue 7, likely due to a read error; the protein given here is derived from the DNA. The CDR3 DNA reads TGTGCCACCTGGATCTATAGGGATAAGAAACTCTTT. Protein sequence: CATWIYRDKKLF. The chain carries TRGV4 and TRGJ1 or TRGJ2. Here the J gene came from matching the DNA to germline, since TCRdb omits it. This CDR3 is built from 12 residues. Trimming took 6 bases from V and 8 from J; bases not matched to a gene: 10. Germline lookup yields CDR1 EGSTGY and CDR2 YDSYTSSV.

A remark on this clone: Translating this DNA gives a protein that differs at residue 11 from the TCRdb one, which belongs to a much larger clone; a read error is likely, and the protein shown is this translation. A V gene of TRGV9 was called, but no J gene was assigned. Germline V lookup: CDR1 GITISATS, CDR2 ISYDGTV (reference sequence). The CDR3 covers 18 residues. CDR3 amino acids: CALWEVPLVGPLYYKTLF. For the CDR3, the DNA is TGTGCCTTGTGGGAGGTGCCCCTGGTCGGTCCCCTCTATTATAAGACACTCTTT.

Regarding this clone: TCRdb has a much larger clone's protein, which differs at residue 5 from the translation of this DNA, likely because of a read error; what is shown is the protein translated from the DNA. The chain combines TRGV9 with TRGJ1 or TRGJ2. Because TCRdb records no J gene, it was assigned here through a match of the DNA to germline. Trimming took 5 bases from V and 1 from J; bases not matched to a gene: 8. CDR1 GITISATS and CDR2 ISYDGTV come from the germline V gene (reference sequence). This CDR3 is 14 amino acids long. The CDR3 nucleotides read TGTGCCTTGTGGGGGGGAGCCAATTATTATAAGAAACTCTTT. Translation gives CALWGGANYYKKLF.

This clone has ten or more counts. This DNA translates differently at residue 7 from the TCRdb protein, which is that of a much larger clone; a read error is likely, and the protein shown is the DNA's own translation. Other DNA sequences of this sample code for an identical CDR3. The chain combines TRGV4 with TRGJ1 or TRGJ2. The J gene is absent in TCRdb and was assigned here via DNA matching to germline. Losses at the gene ends were 0 bases for V and 12 bases for J; bases not matched to a gene: 5. The CDR3 covers 11 residues. CDR1 and CDR2 (germline): EGSTGY, YDSYTSSV. The CDR3 here is CATWDGQGKLF. CDR3 sequence (DNA): TGTGCCACCTGGGATGGGCAGGGGAAACTCTTT.

With regard to this clone: This DNA's translation differs at residue 2 from TCRdb's protein, which comes from a much larger clone; a read error is likely, and the protein shown is translated from the DNA. The V and J genes are TRGV9 and TRGJ1 or TRGJ2. No J gene is reported in TCRdb; it was inferred here by comparing the DNA with germline. Germline V gives CDR1 GITISATS, CDR2 ISYDGTV (reference sequence). This CDR3 comprises 17 residues. This chain's CDR3 is CTLWEVHTELRYYKKLF. As DNA, the CDR3 is TGTACCTTGTGGGAGGTGCACACCGAACTCAGGTATTATAAGAAACTCTTT.

About this clone: A far larger clone is just one base off, so this is likely a read error. Other DNA sequences in the same sample also yield this CDR3. V usage is TRGV4 and J usage is TRGJ1 or TRGJ2. No J segment appears in TCRdb, so it was assigned here by matching the sequence to germline. The J segment lost 4 bases and the V segment lost 5 bases, leaving 8 bases of the junction unmatched. Germline CDR1 and CDR2: EGSTGY and YDSYTSSV. The CDR3 has 13 residues. CDR3 residues: CATWVPNYYKKLF. CDR3 nucleotide sequence: TGTGCCACCTGGGTACCGAACTATTATAAGAAACTCTTT.

The table lists this clone with a few counts. The protein recorded in TCRdb matches a much larger clone and deviates from this DNA's translation at residue 15, suggesting a read error; the protein here is obtained by translating the DNA. With the J gene uncalled, the V gene is TRGV9. CDR3 length: 17 residues. CDR1 is GITISATS and CDR2 is ISYDGTV in the germline V gene (reference sequence). CDR3 nucleotides: TGTGCCTTGTGGGTGAACCACCAAGAGTTGGGCAAAAAAATCGAGGTATTT. Translating it yields CALWVNHQELGKKIEVF.

In the case of this clone: The amino acid sequence in TCRdb belongs to a much larger clone and departs from this DNA's translation at residue 6, likely a sequencing read error; the sequence shown is translated from the DNA. The V and J genes are TRGV5 and TRGJ1 or TRGJ2. Because TCRdb records no J gene, it was assigned here through a match of the DNA to germline. Trimming removed 6 bases from V and 5 bases from J; junction bases left unmatched: 10. There are 13 residues in the CDR3. Germline V gives CDR1 VINAFY, CDR2 YDVSNSKD. The chain's CDR3 is CATWLQRDYKKLF. In nucleotides, the CDR3 is TGTGCCACCTGGCTCCAGCGGGATTATAAGAAACTCTTT.

This clone showed up many times. TCRdb's listed protein matches a much larger clone and diverges from this DNA's translation at residue 14, likely through a read error; the protein shown comes from the DNA. This chain joins TRGV9 and TRGJP. The germline CDR1 and CDR2 sequences are GITISATS and ISYDGTV (reference sequence). CDR3 length: 16 amino acids. The CDR3 nucleotides are TGTGCCTTGTGGGGCAGTAAAGAGTTGGGCAAAAAAATCAGGGTATTT. Encoded protein: CALWGSKELGKKIRVF.

This clone was seen at least ten times. A read error likely explains why the TCRdb protein, taken from a much larger clone, differs from this DNA's translation at residue 8; the protein shown is translated from the DNA. This rearrangement joins TRGV9 to TRGJ1 or TRGJ2. Assignment of the J gene here rests on matching the DNA to germline, because TCRdb gives none. Germline V gives CDR1 GITISATS, CDR2 ISYDGTV (reference sequence). The CDR3 is 11 residues long. In DNA form, the CDR3 reads TGTGCCTTGTGGGATTATTATAGGAAACTCTTT. Translated: CALWDYYRKLF.

This sequence joins TRGV9 and TRGJP. The J gene was not available in TCRdb and was assigned here by matching the DNA to germline segments. The junction had 17 bases not matched to a gene; V was cut back by 2 bases and J by 16 bases. CDR3 length: 17 residues. The germline V gene has CDR1 GITISATS and CDR2 ISYDGTV (reference sequence). The CDR3 DNA sequence: TGTGCCTTGTGGGAGGCTCTCGGGAGTTGGGCAAAAAAAATCAAGGTATTT. Translation: CALWEALGSWAKKIKVF.

This clone was counted many times. A read error likely explains this, since a far larger clone differs by one base. The V gene is TRGV9, the J gene TRGJ1 or TRGJ2. Per germline, CDR1 GITISATS and CDR2 ISYDGTV (reference sequence). This CDR3 region has 16 residues. The DNA of the CDR3 is TGCGCCTTGTGGGAGGTGCAGGGGGTGACTTATTATAAGAAACTCTTT. Translation gives CALWEVQGVTYYKKLF.

By share of the sample, this clone is medium-sized. The genes are TRGV9 and TRGJP. The junction had 9 bases not matched to a gene; V was cut back by 4 bases and J by 9 bases. This CDR3 has 16 residues. Germline V gene lookup returns CDR1 GITISATS and CDR2 ISYDGTV (reference sequence). The CDR3 DNA is TGTGCCTTGTGGGAAGAAGAGGGGTTGGGCAAAAAAATCAAGGTATTT. It translates to CALWEEEGLGKKIKVF.